These 21 T cell receptor beta chains were sequenced from one sample in a study of OX40 agonist ivuxolimab in advanced cancers. Profiling relied on immunoSEQ multiplex PCR, and the TCRdb table lists in-frame clones only, not all of them. This table holds some 48,000 clones, 92% found once. The sequencing used CD4+ or CD8+ T cells sorted from blood, collected in a trial of the OX40 agonist ivuxolimab. All receptors derive from an adult with an advanced solid tumor such as melanoma, head and neck, liver or kidney cancer.

The chain has TRBV16 and TRBJ2-5; D tentatively reads TRBD1 or TRBD2 (5 bases each). This CDR3 has 16 residues. V was clipped by 0 bases and J by 5 bases, with 16 bases between them. Germline V gene sequence: CDR1 KGHSY, CDR2 FQNENV. CDR3 nucleotide sequence: TGTGCCAGCAGCCAATCAGAGGGGATCAGGGTGGAGACCCAGTACTTC. Translation: CASSQSEGIRVETQYF.

This chain connects TRBV9 to TRBJ1-1; D remains ambiguous. This CDR3 is 13 amino acids long. V lost 0 bases, J lost 1 base, and 4 bases lay in between. Germline V gene data show CDR1 as SGDLS and CDR2 as YYNGEE. The CDR3 here is CASSVVWNTEAFF. CDR3 DNA sequence: TGTGCCAGCAGCGTAGTGTGGAACACTGAAGCTTTCTTT.

The CDR3 is CASSFDNEQFF. The DNA of the CDR3 is TGTGCCAGCAGCTTTGACAATGAGCAGTTCTTC. The chain has TRBV5-6 and TRBJ2-1; no reliable D call. Germline assignment: CDR1 SGHDT and CDR2 YYEEEE. The CDR3 spans 11 residues. Between the trimmed V and J ends, which lost 2 bases and 5 bases, there was a span of 2 bases.

The J gene is TRBJ1-1, the V gene TRBV7-9; D not resolved. CDR3 length equals 15 residues. Germline V CDR1 and CDR2: SEHNR, FQNEAQ (reference sequence). The V end lost 3 bases, the J end lost 3 bases, and 14 bases lay between the germline ends. The CDR3 sequence is CASSLGVGSDTEAFF. For the CDR3, the DNA is TGTGCCAGCAGCTTGGGCGTGGGGTCCGACACTGAAGCTTTCTTT.

The gene calls are TRBV10-1 and TRBJ1-1; TRBD1 matches 11 bases. Losses at the gene ends were 1 base for V and 4 bases for J; bases not matched to a gene: 5. Germline CDR1 WNHNN, CDR2 SYGVQD (reference sequence). This CDR3 spans 16 amino acids. The CDR3 DNA follows: TGCGCCAGCAGTGAGTTTGGACAGGGGGCGGTCACTGAAGCTTTCTTT. It encodes CASSEFGQGAVTEAFF.

The chain combines TRBV11-2 with TRBJ2-7; D unresolved. This CDR3 has 14 residues. V was cut by 1 base and J by 1 base, with 8 bases left in between. Germline-derived CDR1 and CDR2 are SGHAT and FQNNGV. DNA of the CDR3: TGTGCCAGCAGCTTAGTAGTGGAATCCTACGAGCAGTACTTC. Translation gives CASSLVVESYEQYF. The variable domain in full, completed from reference TRBV11-2 and TRBJ2-7, reads EAGVAQSPRYKIIEKRQSVAFWCNPISGHATLYWYQQILGQGPKLLIQFQNNGVVDDSQLPKDRFSAERLKGVDSTLKIQPAKLEDSAVYLCASSLVVESYEQYFGPGTRLTVT.

This chain links TRBV4-2 with TRBJ2-3, with TRBD2 identical over 12 bases. V dropped 0 bases and J dropped 5; count of bases not matched to a gene: 6. The V gene's germline CDR1 is LGHNA and CDR2 YNFKEQ. The CDR3 has 17 amino acids. DNA for the CDR3: TGTGCCAGCAGCCAAGATGTGCTAGCGGGGGGGCAAGATACGCAGTATTTT. Translating gives CASSQDVLAGGQDTQYF.

This rearrangement joins TRBV11-1 to TRBJ2-1; D is ambiguous. Germline CDR1 and CDR2: SGHAT and FQDESV (reference sequence). The CDR3 consists of 14 residues. V gave up 3 bases and J gave up 3 bases, with 9 bases separating them. CDR3 in amino acids: CASSLEPNYNEQFF. The CDR3 nucleotides read TGTGCCAGCAGCTTGGAGCCTAACTACAATGAGCAGTTCTTC.

V is TRBV29-1 and J is TRBJ2-1; 8 nucleotides agree with TRBD2. The germline gives CDR1 SQVTM, CDR2 ANQGSEA. This CDR3 has 14 amino acids. The V segment lost 6 bases and the J segment 4 bases; nucleotides outside the gene matches: 8. CDR3: CSVTTGGRYNEQFF. The CDR3 region has the DNA TGCAGCGTCACCACGGGGGGGCGATACAATGAGCAGTTCTTC.

The chain combines TRBV28 with TRBJ1-3, with unresolved D. This CDR3 is built from 16 residues. Trimming removed 2 bases at V and 0 bases at J, with 11 bases between. CDR1 MDHEN and CDR2 SYDVKM come from the germline V gene. CDR3 sequence: CASSLLAGSSGNTIYF. CDR3 bases: TGTGCCAGCAGTTTACTGGCTGGGAGCTCTGGAAACACCATATATTTT. Using reference TRBV28 and TRBJ1-3 for the parts outside the CDR3, the full variable domain is DVKVTQSSRYLVKRTGEKVFLECVQDMDHENMFWYRQDPGLGLRLIYFSYDVKMKEKGDIPEGYSVSREKKERFSLILESASTNQTSMYLCASSLLAGSSGNTIYFGEGSWLTVV.

The chain has TRBV27 and TRBJ1-2; D gene unclear. Germline V CDR1 and CDR2: MNHEY, SMNVEV (reference sequence). Trimming pared 0 bases from V and 2 bases from J, leaving 4 bases between. The CDR3 is made up of 13 amino acids. The CDR3 DNA reads as TGTGCCAGCAGTTTATCGCAGAACTATGGCTACACCTTC. Protein: CASSLSQNYGYTF.

The chain links TRBV7-8 to TRBJ1-4; D is possibly TRBD1 (5 bases). The length of the CDR3 is 15 residues. Trimming removed 5 bases from V and 7 bases from J, with 17 bases in between. Germline V gene sequence: CDR1 SGHVS, CDR2 FQNEAQ. The CDR3 is CASSATAGPFEKLFF. Written as DNA, the CDR3 is TGTGCCAGCAGCGCGACGGCAGGGCCCTTTGAAAAACTGTTTTTT. The full variable domain, rest sourced from reference TRBV7-8 and TRBJ1-4, is GAGVSQSPRYKVAKRGQDVALRCDPISGHVSLFWYQQALGQGPEFLTYFQNEAQLDKSGLPSDRFFAERPEGSVSTLKIQRTQQEDSAVYLCASSATAGPFEKLFFGSGTQLSVL.

This rearrangement joins TRBV6-5 to TRBJ1-1; D gene ambiguous. CDR1 is MNHEY and CDR2 is SVGAGI in the germline V gene. The CDR3 loop spans 14 amino acids. V was shortened by 0 bases and J by 0 bases, with 5 bases between the two germline ends. In DNA, the CDR3 is TGTGCCAGCAGTTACTCGGAGGTGAACACTGAAGCTTTCTTT. Amino acids: CASSYSEVNTEAFF.

The J gene is TRBJ1-6, the V gene TRBV2; no reliable D call. The germline CDR1 and CDR2 sequences are SNHLY and FYNNEI. The CDR3 is made up of 15 amino acids. Trimming took off 8 bases at V and 0 bases at J, with 11 bases between the two ends. CDR3 loop: CASVDESSYNSPLHF. CDR3 bases: TGTGCCAGCGTAGATGAAAGCTCCTATAATTCACCCCTCCACTTT. The whole variable domain, remainder taken from reference TRBV2 and TRBJ1-6, is EPEVTQTPSHQVTQMGQEVILRCVPISNHLYFYWYRQILGQKVEFLVSFYNNEISEKSEIFDDQFSVERPDGSNFTLKIRSTKLEDSAMYFCASVDESSYNSPLHFGNGTRLTVT.

The CDR3: CASSREGSSAGELFF. The CDR3, as DNA: TGTGCCAGCAGCCGGGAGGGGTCTAGCGCCGGGGAGCTGTTTTTT. The rearrangement links TRBV5-4 to TRBJ2-2; 8 bases are shared with TRBD2. V was clipped by 4 bases and J by 6 bases; unmatched bases: 8. The CDR3 runs to 15 residues. CDR1 and CDR2 (germline): SGHNT, YYREEE (reference sequence).

The rearrangement uses TRBV7-2 and TRBJ1-2; D gene ambiguous. V lost 5 bases and J 4 bases, leaving 11 bases between the germline ends. CDR3 length: 13 residues. Germline-derived CDR1 and CDR2 are SGHTA and FQGNSA. The DNA for the CDR3 is TGTGCCAGCAGCCCAACTCAAGGCTATGGCTACACCTTC. Protein product: CASSPTQGYGYTF.

This chain joins TRBV14 and TRBJ2-1, with 9 bases identical to TRBD2. The CDR3 has 16 amino acids. The V and J ends lost 4 bases and 0 bases, in that order; junction bases with no gene match: 4. Germline CDR1 is SGHDN and CDR2 is FVKESK. The CDR3 sequence: CASSLGSGGSYNEQFF. Here the CDR3 DNA reads TGTGCCAGCAGCCTAGGTAGCGGGGGCTCCTACAATGAGCAGTTCTTC. Drawing the rest from reference TRBV14 and TRBJ2-1, the complete variable domain is EAGVTQFPSHSVIEKGQTVTLRCDPISGHDNLYWYRRVMGKEIKFLLHFVKESKQDESGMPNNRFLAERTGGTYSTLKVQPAELEDSGVYFCASSLGSGGSYNEQFFGPGTRLTVL.

This chain uses TRBV27 with TRBJ1-1; 7 nucleotides match TRBD1. The germline gives CDR1 MNHEY, CDR2 SMNVEV (reference sequence). V was clipped by 8 bases and J by 6 bases; unmatched bases: 6. The CDR3 is 12 residues long. The CDR3 DNA reads as TGTGCCAGCCGGACAGGTTTCGCTGAAGCTTTCTTT. This encodes CASRTGFAEAFF.

This chain uses TRBV11-2 with TRBJ1-2, with unresolved D. The CDR3 totals 13 residues. V lost 0 bases to trimming and J lost 3 bases, with 5 bases between them. Germline CDR1 SGHAT, CDR2 FQNNGV. The CDR3 bases are TGTGCCAGCAGCTTAGAGCGAGACTATGGCTACACCTTC. Encoded protein: CASSLERDYGYTF.

V is TRBV7-6 and J is TRBJ2-1, with D maybe TRBD2 (6 bases). Germline CDR1 is SGHVS and CDR2 is FNYEAQ. The CDR3 spans 15 residues. With 1 base removed from V and 7 bases from J, the gap between germline ends came to 14 bases. This chain's CDR3 is CASSLEASEENEQFF. CDR3 sequence (DNA): TGTGCCAGCAGCTTAGAGGCTAGCGAGGAGAATGAGCAGTTCTTC. Full variable domain (rest looked up from reference TRBV7-6 and TRBJ2-1): GAGVSQSPRYKVTKRGQDVALRCDPISGHVSLYWYRQALGQGPEFLTYFNYEAQQDKSGLPNDRFSAERPEGSISTLTIQRTEQRDSAMYRCASSLEASEENEQFFGPGTRLTVL.

The chain carries TRBV4-1 and TRBJ2-7; TRBD2 aligns across 10 bases. Unmatched junction bases numbered 6, after V lost 4 bases and J lost 3 bases. CDR1 and CDR2 (germline): MGHRA, YSYEKL. This CDR3 is built from 15 residues. Here the CDR3 DNA reads TGCGCCAGCAGCCCAGAAACTAGCGGGGTCTACGAGCAGTACGTC. Its protein is CASSPETSGVYEQYV.